The 22 T cell receptor beta chains given below trace back to one sample, sequenced in a study of chemoradiotherapy in HPV16-positive cancers. Repertoires were generated with immunoSEQ multiplex PCR, while TCRdb's copy carries only in-frame clones and drops some. The sample carries under 8,000 clones, roughly two thirds recorded once. The material was tumor tissue, obtained from a patient who underwent chemoradiotherapy. These receptor sequences come from a human donor with HPV-associated anogenital cancer.

V and J are TRBV4-2 and TRBJ2-2; D possibly matches TRBD1 or TRBD2 (5 bases each). V lost 0 bases, J lost 4 bases, and 15 bases lay in between. Per the germline V gene, CDR1 is LGHNA and CDR2 is YNFKEQ. CDR3 length equals 17 residues. The CDR3 spells CASSQELPGTGTGELFF. The DNA of the CDR3 is TGTGCCAGCAGCCAAGAGTTGCCTGGGACGGGCACCGGGGAGCTGTTTTTT.

This rearrangement joins TRBV28 to TRBJ1-2, with D unresolved. Germline V CDR1 and CDR2: MDHEN, SYDVKM. The CDR3 sequence is 12 residues long. The ends were cut back, 3 bases at V and 6 bases at J, with 8 bases in the middle. CDR3 loop: CASSFSENGYTF. The CDR3 nucleotides read TGTGCCAGCAGTTTCTCAGAGAATGGCTACACCTTC.

V usage is TRBV5-6 and J usage is TRBJ1-5; 7 bases map to TRBD1. Germline V gene lookup returns CDR1 SGHDT and CDR2 YYEEEE. The CDR3 has 14 residues. Trimming cost V 4 bases and J 7 bases; bases outside gene matches: 8. CDR3 nucleotides: TGTGCCAGCAGCCAAACAGGGGCCGGGCAGCCCCAGCATTTT. Its protein is CASSQTGAGQPQHF.

CDR3 loop: CASSPSGGLNEQFF. The CDR3 nucleotides read TGTGCCAGCTCACCATCGGGGGGCCTCAATGAGCAGTTCTTC. The chain links TRBV18 to TRBJ2-1; weak D call: TRBD2 (7 bases). Germline V gene data show CDR1 as KGHSH and CDR2 as LQKENI. The CDR3 is made up of 14 amino acids. V was clipped by 2 bases and J by 6 bases, with 11 bases between them. Combining the CDR3 with reference TRBV18 and TRBJ2-1 gives the whole variable domain NAGVMQNPRHLVRRRGQEARLRCSPMKGHSHVYWYRQLPEEGLKFMVYLQKENIIDESGMPKERFSAEFPKEGPSILRIQQVVRGDSAAYFCASSPSGGLNEQFFGPGTRLTVL.

V usage is TRBV4-3 and J usage is TRBJ1-3, with 7 bases aligning to TRBD1. Germline CDR1 LGHNA, CDR2 YSLEER. CDR3 length: 19 residues. After removal of 1 base from V and 0 bases from J, the junction contained 12 bases not matched to a gene. CDR3 in DNA: TGCGCCAGCAGCCAAGGAACAGGGGTCCAACCTCCCTCTGGAAACACCATATATTTT. The encoded protein is CASSQGTGVQPPSGNTIYF.

CDR3 coding DNA: TGTGCCAGCAGCTCCTACGGTGGCAGGGGAAATGAAAAACTGTTTTTT. Its translation is CASSSYGGRGNEKLFF. The rearrangement joins TRBV7-9 to TRBJ1-4; tentative D call: TRBD1 (6 bases). Germline V gives CDR1 SEHNR, CDR2 FQNEAQ (reference sequence). Trimming shortened V by 4 bases and J by 5 bases, and 17 bases separated the two germline ends. CDR3 size: 16 residues.

The chain has TRBV7-6 and TRBJ2-3; TRBD1 matches 11 bases. Trimming took 5 bases from V and 4 from J; bases not matched to a gene: 8. Germline V gives CDR1 SGHVS, CDR2 FNYEAQ. The CDR3 is 16 amino acids. In DNA form, the CDR3 reads TGTGCCAGCAGCCCCCGGACAGGGGGCGAATCAGATACGCAGTATTTT. It specifies CASSPRTGGESDTQYF.

The chain recombines TRBV18 with TRBJ1-4; no clear D. V lost 3 bases, J lost 4 bases, and 12 bases lay in between. The CDR3 totals 15 residues. Germline V CDR1 and CDR2: KGHSH, LQKENI. The CDR3 here is CASSPQLTDNEKLFF. The CDR3 bases are TGTGCCAGCTCACCGCAACTTACTGATAATGAAAAACTGTTTTTT.

This clone was seen more than once but under ten times. CDR3 nucleotide sequence: TGTGCCAGCAGTGACGGAAGCACAGATACGCAGTATTTT. Protein: CASSDGSTDTQYF. This sequence joins TRBV6-1 and TRBJ2-3, with D unclear. The CDR3 has 13 amino acids. The V gene lost 3 bases and the J gene lost 0 bases, with 4 bases spanning the gap. Germline CDR1 MNHNS, CDR2 SASEGT.

This chain uses TRBV5-1 with TRBJ2-3; TRBD2 is a possible D gene (5 bases). The CDR3 is 16 residues long. Between the trimmed V and J ends, which lost 2 bases and 3 bases, there was a span of 16 bases. The germline V gene encodes CDR1 SGHRS and CDR2 YFSETQ. CDR3 coding DNA: TGCGCCAGCAGCTTAAGCGGATCCGCGACAACAGATACGCAGTATTTT. Its protein is CASSLSGSATTDTQYF.

This clone is medium-sized within its sample. The chain links TRBV4-2 to TRBJ1-1; D might be TRBD1 (6 bases). Germline V gene sequence: CDR1 LGHNA, CDR2 YNFKEQ. V gave up 4 bases and J gave up 0 bases, with 12 bases separating them. This CDR3 region has 15 residues. CDR3 in amino acids: CASSLTGRVNTEAFF. The CDR3 bases are TGTGCCAGCAGCCTAACAGGGAGGGTGAACACTGAAGCTTTCTTT.

This clone was seen more than once but under ten times. This chain joins TRBV28 and TRBJ1-2; D gene uncertain. The CDR3 has 14 residues. Germline V gene data show CDR1 as MDHEN and CDR2 as SYDVKM. Trimming removed 5 bases at V and 1 base at J, with 11 bases between. The CDR3, as DNA: TGTGCCAGCAGTCCAGGACGGCTTAACTATGGCTACACCTTC. Protein product: CASSPGRLNYGYTF.

The rearrangement uses TRBV11-2 and TRBJ2-7; 7 nucleotides align to TRBD2. This CDR3 region has 13 residues. V shed 3 bases and J 3 bases; nucleotides not matched to a gene: 2. The germline gives CDR1 SGHAT, CDR2 FQNNGV. CDR3 loop: CASSFSGVYEQYF. Here the CDR3 DNA reads TGTGCCAGCAGCTTCAGCGGGGTCTACGAGCAGTACTTC. Combining the CDR3 with reference TRBV11-2 and TRBJ2-7 gives the whole variable domain EAGVAQSPRYKIIEKRQSVAFWCNPISGHATLYWYQQILGQGPKLLIQFQNNGVVDDSQLPKDRFSAERLKGVDSTLKIQPAKLEDSAVYLCASSFSGVYEQYFGPGTRLTVT.

This clone was observed a handful of times. V usage is TRBV25-1 and J usage is TRBJ1-6; D is unresolved. CDR3 size: 15 residues. Looked up from germline, CDR1 is MGHDK and CDR2 is SYGVNS. With 3 bases removed from V and 6 bases from J, the gap between germline ends came to 12 bases. CDR3 protein: CASSDPSVLNSPLHF. The CDR3 bases are TGTGCCAGCAGTGACCCGTCAGTGCTTAATTCACCCCTCCACTTT.

The chain combines TRBV12-5 with TRBJ2-3; D might be TRBD2 (6 bases). The CDR3 extends over 14 amino acids. Between the trimmed V and J ends, which lost 5 bases and 0 bases, there was a span of 9 bases. Germline CDR1 reads LGHNT; CDR2 reads FRNRAP. The CDR3 DNA reads TGTGCTAGTGGTCGGGACTGGAGCACAGATACGCAGTATTTT. Encoded protein: CASGRDWSTDTQYF.

Relative to its sample, this clone is large. The gene calls are TRBV28 and TRBJ2-5; D is uncertain. The CDR3 loop spans 15 amino acids. Trimming removed 4 bases at V and 7 bases at J, with 19 bases between. The germline CDR1 and CDR2 sequences are MDHEN and SYDVKM. The DNA for the CDR3 is TGTGCCAGCAGTTCGCCAGAAGGGCTTTTGGGGACCCAGTACTTC. Translated: CASSSPEGLLGTQYF.

This chain joins TRBV10-3 and TRBJ2-3; 10 nucleotides align to TRBD2. Germline CDR1 reads ENHRY; CDR2 reads SYGVKD. This CDR3 has 15 amino acids. Losses at the gene ends were 4 bases for V and 2 bases for J; bases not matched to a gene: 3. CDR3 sequence: CAISGSGGPTDTQYF. In nucleotides, the CDR3 is TGTGCCATCAGTGGTAGCGGGGGGCCCACAGATACGCAGTATTTT.

Comments on this clone: One end of the junction varies from germline; a read error may be responsible. The V gene is TRBV28, the J gene TRBJ1-2; D may be TRBD1 (5 bases). Germline V CDR1 and CDR2: MDHEN, SYDVKM. CDR3 size: 11 residues. CDR3 amino acids: CASSFRQKKHF. CDR3 nucleotide sequence: TGTGCCAGCAGTTTCCGACAGAAGAAGCACTTC.

V and J are TRBV5-1 and TRBJ2-7; no clear D. V was cut by 0 bases and J by 4 bases, with 14 bases left in between. Germline V CDR1 and CDR2: SGHRS, YFSETQ. The CDR3 consists of 15 residues. The CDR3 bases are TGCGCCAGCAGCTTGGTGGCCACGTCCCAATACGAGCAGTACTTC. As protein: CASSLVATSQYEQYF.

The chain employs TRBV6-5 and TRBJ2-5; 13 bases line up with TRBD2. J lost 5 bases, V lost 0 bases, and 0 bases had no gene match. CDR1 and CDR2 from the germline V gene are MNHEY and SVGAGI. The CDR3 has 15 residues. In nucleotides, the CDR3 is TGTGCCAGCAGTTACTCGACTAGCGGGGGGGAGACCCAGTACTTC. Its protein is CASSYSTSGGETQYF.

CDR3 protein: CASSQGARGLEQYF. The CDR3 bases are TGTGCCAGCAGTCAAGGGGCCAGGGGATTGGAGCAGTACTTC. The chain joins TRBV2 to TRBJ2-7; D is possibly TRBD1 (6 bases). Trimming shortened V by 5 bases and J by 7 bases, and 18 bases separated the two germline ends. The length of the CDR3 is 14 residues. Germline V gene data show CDR1 as SNHLY and CDR2 as FYNNEI.

This rearrangement joins TRBV6-1 to TRBJ2-7; D possibly uses TRBD1 or TRBD2 (6 bases each). Trimming pared 2 bases from V and 3 bases from J, leaving 14 bases between. The CDR3 covers 15 residues. Germline CDR1 is MNHNS and CDR2 is SASEGT. For the CDR3, the DNA is TGTGCCAGCAGTGAATTGGGGGGCACCAACTACGAGCAGTACTTC. Translating it yields CASSELGGTNYEQYF.